The 4 T cell receptor beta chains below all came from one sample that was sequenced in a study of blood T cells in healthy people across ages. Through a sample-barcoded 5' primer and a J-beta primer mix, a second PCR was run for roughly 7 to 11 cycles. TCRdb called the 5' RACE reads again in MiXCR, with one record for every CDR3 protein. This sample has over 1,300,000 distinct CDR3 sequences, with roughly 60% found just once. The sample was blood. All receptors derive from a man aged 18 to 30 in good health.

This chain uses TRBV7-9 with TRBJ2-3; tentative D call: TRBD2 (6 bases). The CDR3 contains 15 residues. Germline-derived CDR1 and CDR2 are SEHNR and FQNEAQ (reference sequence). Deletions cut 7 bases from V and 7 bases from J, with 21 bases between. As DNA, the CDR3 is TGTGCCAGCACCCACGCTCTAGCGCGCACCCATACGCAGTATTTT. Translation gives CASTHALARTHTQYF.

Written as DNA, the CDR3 is TGTGCCAGCACCCTAGTAGGGGAGGACACTGAAGCTTTCTTT. Encoded protein: CASTLVGEDTEAFF. The genes are TRBV6-6 and TRBJ1-1, with D tentatively TRBD1 (5 bases). The CDR3 consists of 14 residues. Trimming shortened V by 7 bases and J by 3 bases, and 15 bases separated the two germline ends. Looked up from germline, CDR1 is MNHNY and CDR2 is SVGAGI (reference sequence).

The sample holds a few counts of this clonotype. V and J are TRBV12-3 or TRBV12-4 and TRBJ2-5; D perhaps matches TRBD1 (6 bases). V was cut by 3 bases and J by 5 bases, with 13 bases left in between. There are 14 residues in the CDR3. The CDR3 here is CASSLQNREETQYF. CDR3 nucleotide sequence: TGTGCCAGCAGTTTGCAAAACAGGGAGGAGACCCAGTACTTC.

This clonotype turned up a few times. The rearrangement uses TRBV28 and TRBJ2-7; 7 bases agree with TRBD1. CDR1 and CDR2 from the germline V gene are MDHEN and SYDVKM. This CDR3 is built from 13 residues. J lost 2 bases, V lost 4 bases, and 2 bases had no gene match. The CDR3, as DNA: TGTGCCAGCAGTTGGGACAGTACCTACGAGCAGTACTTC. This sequence encodes CASSWDSTYEQYF.